The clone carrying this TCR beta chain was picked up one time. Its antigen remains unidentified. The sample belongs to a study of CD8+ T cells in alopecia areata. Study-level results: Lesional tissue from the scalp (especially in alopecia totalis/universalis) showed higher clonality than normal scalp.

As the sequencing template, cDNA was produced by extracting RNA and reverse transcribing it. Sequencing used immunoSEQ multiplex PCR; TCRdb keeps in-frame clones, though not all of them. The sample records 150,000 or so clones, 55% being singletons. The specimen was CD4+ T cells sorted from blood. The origin of this receptor is a human donor in good health.

The DNA for the CDR3 is TGTGCCAGCAGACCTCGACGGGGAAGCTCCTACAATGAGCAGTTCTTC. This translates into CASRPRRGSSYNEQFF. The gene calls are TRBV7-8 and TRBJ2-1; possible D gene TRBD2, 5 bases. Germline assignment: CDR1 SGHVS and CDR2 FQNEAQ. The CDR3 contains 16 residues. Trimming removed 6 bases at V and 0 bases at J, with 15 bases between.